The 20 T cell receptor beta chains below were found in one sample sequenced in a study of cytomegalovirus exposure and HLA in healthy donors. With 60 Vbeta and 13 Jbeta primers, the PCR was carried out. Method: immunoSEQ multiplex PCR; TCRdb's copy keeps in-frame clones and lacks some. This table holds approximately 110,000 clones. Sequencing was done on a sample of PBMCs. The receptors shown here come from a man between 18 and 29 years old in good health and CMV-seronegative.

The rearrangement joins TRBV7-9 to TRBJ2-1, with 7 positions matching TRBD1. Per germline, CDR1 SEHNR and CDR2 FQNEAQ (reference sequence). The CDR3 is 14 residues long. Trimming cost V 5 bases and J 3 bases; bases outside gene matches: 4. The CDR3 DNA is TGTGCCAGCAGCCCGGGACAGTACTACAATGAGCAGTTCTTC. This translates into CASSPGQYYNEQFF.

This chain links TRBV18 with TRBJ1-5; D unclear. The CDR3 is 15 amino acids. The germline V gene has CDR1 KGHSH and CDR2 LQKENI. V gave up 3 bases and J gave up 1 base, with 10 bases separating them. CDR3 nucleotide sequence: TGTGCCAGCTCACCGGCGGCGGGGAGCAATCAGCCCCAGCATTTT. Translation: CASSPAAGSNQPQHF. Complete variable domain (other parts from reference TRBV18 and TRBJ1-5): NAGVMQNPRHLVRRRGQEARLRCSPMKGHSHVYWYRQLPEEGLKFMVYLQKENIIDESGMPKERFSAEFPKEGPSILRIQQVVRGDSAAYFCASSPAAGSNQPQHFGDGTRLSIL.

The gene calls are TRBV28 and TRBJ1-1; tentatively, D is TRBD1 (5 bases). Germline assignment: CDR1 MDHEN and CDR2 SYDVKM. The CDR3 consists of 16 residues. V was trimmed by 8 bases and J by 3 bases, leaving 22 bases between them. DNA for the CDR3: TGTGCCAGCGATGTCGCCCGACCCCAGGGTGACACTGAAGCTTTCTTT. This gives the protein CASDVARPQGDTEAFF.

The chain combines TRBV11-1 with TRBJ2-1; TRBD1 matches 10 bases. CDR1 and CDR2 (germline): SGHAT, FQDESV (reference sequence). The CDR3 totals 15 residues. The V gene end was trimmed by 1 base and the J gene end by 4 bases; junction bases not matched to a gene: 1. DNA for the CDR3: TGTGCCAGCAGCTTAGGGGACAGGGGATACAATGAGCAGTTCTTC. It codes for CASSLGDRGYNEQFF.

The CDR3 sequence is CASTTTDQSSYGYTF. CDR3 coding DNA: TGTGCCAGCACCACCACAGACCAGAGTAGCTATGGCTACACCTTC. The chain recombines TRBV5-6 with TRBJ1-2; D is undetermined. V gave up 6 bases and J gave up 4 bases, with 19 bases separating them. This CDR3 comprises 15 residues. CDR1 SGHDT and CDR2 YYEEEE come from the germline V gene.

Here the CDR3 DNA reads TGTGCCACCAGCCAAGACAGGGGAGAAGCTTTCTTT. Its protein product is CATSQDRGEAFF. V gene TRBV15 combines with J gene TRBJ1-1; 8 nucleotides agree with TRBD1. The CDR3 sequence is 12 residues long. Germline CDR1 reads LNHNV; CDR2 reads YYDKDF (reference sequence). The junction had 4 bases not matched to a gene; V was cut back by 5 bases and J by 8 bases.

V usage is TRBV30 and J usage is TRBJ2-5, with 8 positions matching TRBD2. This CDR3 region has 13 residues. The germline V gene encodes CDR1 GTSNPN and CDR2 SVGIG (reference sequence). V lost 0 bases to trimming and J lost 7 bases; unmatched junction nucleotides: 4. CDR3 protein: CAWSVGLAGTQYF. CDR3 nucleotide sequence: TGTGCCTGGAGTGTAGGCCTAGCGGGGACCCAGTACTTC.

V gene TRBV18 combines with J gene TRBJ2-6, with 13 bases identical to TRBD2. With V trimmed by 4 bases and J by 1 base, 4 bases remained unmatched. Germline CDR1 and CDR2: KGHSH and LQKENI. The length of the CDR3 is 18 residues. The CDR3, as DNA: TGTGCCAGCTCACAGGGACTAGCGGGGACTTCTGGGGCCAACGTCCTGACTTTC. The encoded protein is CASSQGLAGTSGANVLTF. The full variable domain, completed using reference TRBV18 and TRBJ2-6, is NAGVMQNPRHLVRRRGQEARLRCSPMKGHSHVYWYRQLPEEGLKFMVYLQKENIIDESGMPKERFSAEFPKEGPSILRIQQVVRGDSAAYFCASSQGLAGTSGANVLTFGAGSRLTVL.

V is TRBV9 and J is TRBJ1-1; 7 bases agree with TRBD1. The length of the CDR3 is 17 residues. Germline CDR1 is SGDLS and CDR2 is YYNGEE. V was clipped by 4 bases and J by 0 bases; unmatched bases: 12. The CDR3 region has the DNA TGTGCCAGCAGCTCCAGACAGGGCCCGATTATGAACACTGAAGCTTTCTTT. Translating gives CASSSRQGPIMNTEAFF.

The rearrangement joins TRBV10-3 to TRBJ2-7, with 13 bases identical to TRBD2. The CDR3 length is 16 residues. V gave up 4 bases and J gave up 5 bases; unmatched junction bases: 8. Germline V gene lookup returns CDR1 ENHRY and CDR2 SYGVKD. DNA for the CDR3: TGTGCCATCAGTGGGAGACTAGCGGGGGGATTCGACGAGCAGTACTTC. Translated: CAISGRLAGGFDEQYF.

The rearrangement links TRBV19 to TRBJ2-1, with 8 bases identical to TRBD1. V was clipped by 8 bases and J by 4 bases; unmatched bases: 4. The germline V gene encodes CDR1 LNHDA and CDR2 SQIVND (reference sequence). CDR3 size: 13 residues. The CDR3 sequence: CASGGQGYNEQFF. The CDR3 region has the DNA TGTGCCAGTGGTGGACAGGGTTACAATGAGCAGTTCTTC.

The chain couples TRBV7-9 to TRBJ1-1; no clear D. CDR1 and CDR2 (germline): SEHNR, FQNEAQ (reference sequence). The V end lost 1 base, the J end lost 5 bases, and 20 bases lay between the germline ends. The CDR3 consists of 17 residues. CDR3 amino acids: CASSLVSGLGRGTEAFF. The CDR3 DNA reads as TGTGCCAGCAGCTTAGTTTCCGGGTTAGGCCGAGGGACTGAAGCTTTCTTT.

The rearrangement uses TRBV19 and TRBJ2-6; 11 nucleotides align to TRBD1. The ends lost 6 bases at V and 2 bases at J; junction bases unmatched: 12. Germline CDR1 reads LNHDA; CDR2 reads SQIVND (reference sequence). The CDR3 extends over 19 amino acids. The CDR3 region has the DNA TGTGCCAGTAGATCCCGGGGACAGGGGGTCCCCACTGGGGCCAACGTCCTGACTTTC. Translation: CASRSRGQGVPTGANVLTF.

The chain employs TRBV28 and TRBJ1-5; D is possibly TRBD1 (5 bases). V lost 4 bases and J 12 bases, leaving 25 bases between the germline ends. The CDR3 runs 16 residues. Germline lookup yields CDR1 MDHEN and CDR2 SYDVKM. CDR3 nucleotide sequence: TGTGCCAGCAGTTCTTACTCCGGGCCATTCTGGGGGGGCCAGCATTTT. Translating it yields CASSSYSGPFWGGQHF.

The CDR3 bases are TGTGCCAGCAGCCCACAGGTTAGGACAGGGAGATCATATGGCTACACCTTC. It specifies CASSPQVRTGRSYGYTF. This chain links TRBV11-2 with TRBJ1-2; 8 positions agree with TRBD1. The CDR3 is 17 amino acids. Germline V gene data show CDR1 as SGHAT and CDR2 as FQNNGV. The trim removed 5 bases at V and 5 bases at J, leaving 16 bases unmatched.

CDR3 in DNA: TGTGCCACCAGCAGAGCCGGGACAGGGCGAGAAAAACTGTTTTTT. This sequence encodes CATSRAGTGREKLFF. The chain recombines TRBV15 with TRBJ1-4; 9 positions match TRBD1. CDR3 length: 15 residues. The germline gives CDR1 LNHNV, CDR2 YYDKDF (reference sequence). Losses at the gene ends were 1 base for V and 8 bases for J; bases not matched to a gene: 5. Full variable domain (outside the CDR3, taken from reference TRBV15 and TRBJ1-4): DAMVIQNPRYQVTQFGKPVTLSCSQTLNHNVMYWYQQKSSQAPKLLFHYYDKDFNNEADTPDNFQSRRPNTSFCFLDIRSPGLGDTAMYLCATSRAGTGREKLFFGSGTQLSVL.

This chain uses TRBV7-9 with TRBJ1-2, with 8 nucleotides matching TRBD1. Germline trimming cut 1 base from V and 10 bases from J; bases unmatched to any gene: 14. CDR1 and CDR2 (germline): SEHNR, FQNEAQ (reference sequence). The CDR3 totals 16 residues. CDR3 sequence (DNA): TGTGCCAGCAGCTTAGTCACGGGACAGGTCCTTGCTGCCTACACCTTC. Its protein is CASSLVTGQVLAAYTF.

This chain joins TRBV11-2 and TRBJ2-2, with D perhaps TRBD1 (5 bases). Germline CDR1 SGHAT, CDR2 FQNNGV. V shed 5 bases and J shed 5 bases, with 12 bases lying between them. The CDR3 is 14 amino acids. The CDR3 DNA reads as TGTGCCAGCAGCGCGAGACAGATTACCGGGGAGCTGTTTTTT. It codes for CASSARQITGELFF.

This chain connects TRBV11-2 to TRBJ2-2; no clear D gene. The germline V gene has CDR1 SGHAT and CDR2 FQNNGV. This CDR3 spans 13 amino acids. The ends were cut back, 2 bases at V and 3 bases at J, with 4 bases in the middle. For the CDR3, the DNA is TGTGCCAGCAGCTTATCCGACACCGGGGAGCTGTTTTTT. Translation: CASSLSDTGELFF.

As DNA, the CDR3 is TGTGCCAGCAGCACCAGAGGAGTCAGGGGGCAGTTCTTC. Translating it yields CASSTRGVRGQFF. The chain joins TRBV7-6 to TRBJ2-1; a weak D match, TRBD1 (6 bases). The CDR3 is made up of 13 amino acids. CDR1 SGHVS and CDR2 FNYEAQ come from the germline V gene. Trimming stripped 5 bases from V and 12 bases from J, with 17 bases between.